This T cell receptor (beta chain) comes out of a study of cytomegalovirus exposure and HLA in healthy donors. Study in general: The 120 or so validation repertoires used a platform that matched the one used for the roughly 700 first-cohort repertoires, as a later analysis reported. Study-wide findings and caveats: The study put 150 or so TCR beta chains on its list as cytomegalovirus-associated.

The table came from immunoSEQ multiplex PCR; TCRdb's copy has only in-frame clones and leaves some out. The table lists around 160,000 clones, approximately 88% of them singletons. Comment on this clone: The target antigen is unknown.

V lost 5 bases and J lost 0; bases outside the gene matches: 5. This CDR3 spans 16 amino acids. From germline, CDR1 is LNHDA and CDR2 SQIVND (reference sequence). The origin of this receptor is a man younger than 45 in good health and CMV-seropositive. The sequenced sample was PBMCs. V usage is TRBV19 and J usage is TRBJ2-1, with TRBD2 matching 9 bases. This CDR3 is CASSGPGLASYNEQFF. For the CDR3, the DNA is TGTGCCAGTAGTGGACCGGGACTAGCCTCCTACAATGAGCAGTTCTTC.